This TCR beta chain was sequenced during a study of blood T cells in healthy people across ages. Next came a second PCR, run for about 7 to 12 cycles, which used a sample-barcoded 5' primer along with a J-beta primer mix. Tags on each cDNA molecule came from a template-switch adaptor with 12 random nucleotides. TCRdb reanalysed the 5' RACE reads using MiXCR and keeps one entry per CDR3 protein. The sample holds about 620,000 distinct CDR3 sequences, around 21% seen once. Germline CDR1 reads SGHDT; CDR2 reads YYEEEE. The CDR3 totals 16 residues. Germline trimming cut 0 bases from V and 8 bases from J; bases unmatched to any gene: 12.

This receptor was obtained from a man between 65 and 85 years old in good health. The J gene is TRBJ1-2, the V gene TRBV5-6; TRBD1 aligns across 8 bases. The source material was blood. CDR3 in amino acids: CASSLGRPGGRGGYTF. CDR3 nucleotide sequence: TGTGCCAGCAGCTTGGGTCGGCCAGGGGGCCGGGGAGGCTACACCTTC. Full variable domain (remainder filled in from reference TRBV5-6 and TRBJ1-2): DAGVTQSPTHLIKTRGQQVTLRCSPKSGHDTVSWYQQALGQGPQFIFQYYEEEERQRGNFPDRFSGHQFPNYSSELNVNALLLGDSALYLCASSLGRPGGRGGYTFGSGTRLTVV.